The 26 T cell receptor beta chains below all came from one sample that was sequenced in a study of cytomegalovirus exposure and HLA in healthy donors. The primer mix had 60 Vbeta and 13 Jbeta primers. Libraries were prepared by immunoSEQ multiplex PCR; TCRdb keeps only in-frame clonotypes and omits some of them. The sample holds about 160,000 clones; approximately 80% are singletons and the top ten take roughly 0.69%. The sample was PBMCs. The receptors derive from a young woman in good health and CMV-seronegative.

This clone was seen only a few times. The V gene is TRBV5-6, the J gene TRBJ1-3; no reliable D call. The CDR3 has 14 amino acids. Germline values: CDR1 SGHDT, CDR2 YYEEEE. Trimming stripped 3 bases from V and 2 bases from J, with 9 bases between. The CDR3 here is CASSYPLAGNTIYF. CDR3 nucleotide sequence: TGTGCCAGCAGCTACCCTTTAGCTGGAAACACCATATATTTT. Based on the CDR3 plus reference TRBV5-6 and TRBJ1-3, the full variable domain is DAGVTQSPTHLIKTRGQQVTLRCSPKSGHDTVSWYQQALGQGPQFIFQYYEEEERQRGNFPDRFSGHQFPNYSSELNVNALLLGDSALYLCASSYPLAGNTIYFGEGSWLTVV.

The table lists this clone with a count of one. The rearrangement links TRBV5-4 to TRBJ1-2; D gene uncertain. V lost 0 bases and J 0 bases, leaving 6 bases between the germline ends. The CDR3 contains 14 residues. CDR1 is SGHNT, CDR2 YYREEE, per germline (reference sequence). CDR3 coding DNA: TGTGCCAGCAGCTTGGGCAGGACTAACTATGGCTACACCTTC. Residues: CASSLGRTNYGYTF.

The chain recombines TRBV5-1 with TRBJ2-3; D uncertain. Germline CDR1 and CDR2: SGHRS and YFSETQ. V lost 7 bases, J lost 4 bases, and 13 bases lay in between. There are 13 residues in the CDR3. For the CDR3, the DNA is TGCGCCAGCTTCAACCTTCGGTCAGATACGCAGTATTTT. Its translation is CASFNLRSDTQYF.

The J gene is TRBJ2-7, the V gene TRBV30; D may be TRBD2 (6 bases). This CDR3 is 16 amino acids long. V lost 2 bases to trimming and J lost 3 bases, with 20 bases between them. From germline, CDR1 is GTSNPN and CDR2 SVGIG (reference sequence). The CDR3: CAWSSINGSISYEQYF. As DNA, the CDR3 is TGTGCCTGGAGTAGCATAAACGGGAGCATAAGCTACGAGCAGTACTTC.

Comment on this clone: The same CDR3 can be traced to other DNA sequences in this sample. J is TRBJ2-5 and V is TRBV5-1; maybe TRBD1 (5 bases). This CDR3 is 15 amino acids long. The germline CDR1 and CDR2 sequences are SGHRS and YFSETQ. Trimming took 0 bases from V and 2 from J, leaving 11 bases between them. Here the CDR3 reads CASSLEGQGQETQYF. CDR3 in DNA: TGCGCCAGCAGCTTGGAGGGGCAGGGTCAAGAGACCCAGTACTTC.

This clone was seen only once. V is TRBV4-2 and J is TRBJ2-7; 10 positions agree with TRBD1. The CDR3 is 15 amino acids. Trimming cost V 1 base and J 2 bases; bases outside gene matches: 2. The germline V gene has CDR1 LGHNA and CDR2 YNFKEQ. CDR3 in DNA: TGTGCCAGCAGCCAAGGGACAGGGGGGCCCTACGAGCAGTACTTC. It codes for CASSQGTGGPYEQYF.

CDR3 loop: CASSQGAGPSYEQYF. CDR3 sequence (DNA): TGTGCCAGCAGCCAAGGGGCAGGCCCTTCCTACGAGCAGTACTTC. This chain links TRBV4-2 with TRBJ2-7; D is uncertain. Between the trimmed V and J ends, which lost 1 base and 1 base, there was a span of 11 bases. Germline V gives CDR1 LGHNA, CDR2 YNFKEQ. The CDR3 loop spans 15 amino acids.

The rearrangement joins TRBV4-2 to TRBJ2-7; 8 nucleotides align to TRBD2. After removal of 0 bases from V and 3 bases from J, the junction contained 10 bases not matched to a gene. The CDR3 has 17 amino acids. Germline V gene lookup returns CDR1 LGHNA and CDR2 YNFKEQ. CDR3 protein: CASSQEKDGRAVYEQYF. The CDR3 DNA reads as TGTGCCAGCAGCCAAGAGAAGGACGGGAGGGCCGTCTACGAGCAGTACTTC.

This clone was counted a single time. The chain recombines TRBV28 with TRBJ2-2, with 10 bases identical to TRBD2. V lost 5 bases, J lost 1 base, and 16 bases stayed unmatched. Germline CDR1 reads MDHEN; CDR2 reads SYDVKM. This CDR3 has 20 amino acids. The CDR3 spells CASSPTPKILAGKNTGELFF. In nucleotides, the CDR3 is TGTGCCAGCAGTCCGACACCGAAAATACTAGCGGGAAAGAACACCGGGGAGCTGTTTTTT.

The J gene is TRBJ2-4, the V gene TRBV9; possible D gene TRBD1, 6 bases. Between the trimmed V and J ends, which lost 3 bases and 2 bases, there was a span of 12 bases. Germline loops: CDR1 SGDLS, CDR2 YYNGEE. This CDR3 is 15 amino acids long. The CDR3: CASSGTGTSKNIQYF. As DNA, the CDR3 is TGTGCCAGCAGCGGAACCGGGACATCCAAAAACATTCAGTACTTC.

CDR3 sequence: CASSGGSGRREGAQYF. CDR3 bases: TGCGCCAGCAGCGGCGGAAGCGGGAGACGGGAGGGGGCCCAGTACTTC. The chain is built from TRBV5-1 and TRBJ2-5; 8 bases fit TRBD2. V shed 4 bases, J shed 9 bases, and the junction held 17 bases outside the gene matches. The germline V gene has CDR1 SGHRS and CDR2 YFSETQ. This CDR3 is built from 16 residues. Together with reference TRBV5-1 and TRBJ2-5, the CDR3 gives the full variable domain: KAGVTQTPRYLIKTRGQQVTLSCSPISGHRSVSWYQQTPGQGLQFLFEYFSETQRNKGNFPGRFSGRQFSNSRSEMNVSTLELGDSALYLCASSGGSGRREGAQYFGPGTRLLVL.

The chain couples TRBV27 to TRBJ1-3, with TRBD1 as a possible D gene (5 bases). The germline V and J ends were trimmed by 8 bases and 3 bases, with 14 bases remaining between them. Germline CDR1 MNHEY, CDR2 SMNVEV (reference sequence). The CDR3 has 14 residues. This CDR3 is CASRPQGYGNTIYF. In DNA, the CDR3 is TGTGCCAGCCGCCCTCAGGGATATGGAAACACCATATATTTT.

The CDR3 spells CASSFSVGQASGNTIYF. The CDR3 region has the DNA TGTGCCAGCAGCTTTTCTGTGGGACAGGCTTCTGGAAACACCATATATTTT. This chain connects TRBV7-2 to TRBJ1-3; 8 bases are shared with TRBD1. This CDR3 region has 17 residues. With V trimmed by 3 bases and J by 1 base, 8 bases remained unmatched. The V gene's germline CDR1 is SGHTA and CDR2 FQGNSA.

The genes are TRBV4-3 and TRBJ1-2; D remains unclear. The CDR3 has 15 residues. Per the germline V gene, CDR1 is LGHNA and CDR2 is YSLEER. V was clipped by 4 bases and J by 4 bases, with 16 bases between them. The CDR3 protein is CASSLHRGLGYGYTF. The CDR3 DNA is TGCGCCAGCAGCCTCCATCGGGGTTTGGGCTATGGCTACACCTTC.

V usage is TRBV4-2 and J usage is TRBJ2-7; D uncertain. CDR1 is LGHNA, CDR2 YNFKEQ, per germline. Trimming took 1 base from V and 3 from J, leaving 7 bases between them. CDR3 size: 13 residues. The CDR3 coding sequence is TGTGCCAGCAGCCAAGCAGAAAGCTACGAGCAGTACTTC. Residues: CASSQAESYEQYF.

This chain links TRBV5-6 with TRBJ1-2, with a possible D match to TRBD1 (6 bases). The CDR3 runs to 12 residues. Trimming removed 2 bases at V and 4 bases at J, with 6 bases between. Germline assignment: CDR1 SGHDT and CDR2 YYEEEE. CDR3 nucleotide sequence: TGTGCCAGCAGCTTAGGGGGCTATGGCTACACCTTC. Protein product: CASSLGGYGYTF.

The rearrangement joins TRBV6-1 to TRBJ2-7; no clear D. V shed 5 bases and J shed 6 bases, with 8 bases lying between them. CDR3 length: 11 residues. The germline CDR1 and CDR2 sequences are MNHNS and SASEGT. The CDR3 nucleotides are TGTGCCAGCAGTCCCGTTAGCGAGCAGTACTTC. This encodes CASSPVSEQYF.

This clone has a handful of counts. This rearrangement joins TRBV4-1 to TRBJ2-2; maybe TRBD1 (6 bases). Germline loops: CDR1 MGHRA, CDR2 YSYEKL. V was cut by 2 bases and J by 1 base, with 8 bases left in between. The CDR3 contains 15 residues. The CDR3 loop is CASSQTQGNTGELFF. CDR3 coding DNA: TGCGCCAGCAGCCAAACACAGGGGAACACCGGGGAGCTGTTTTTT.

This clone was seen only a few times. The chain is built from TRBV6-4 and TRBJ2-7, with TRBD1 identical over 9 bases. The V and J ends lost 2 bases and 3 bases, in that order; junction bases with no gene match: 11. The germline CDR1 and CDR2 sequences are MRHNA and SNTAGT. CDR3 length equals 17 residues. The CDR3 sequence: CASSDPGMDRGDYEQYF. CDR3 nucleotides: TGTGCCAGCAGTGACCCGGGGATGGACAGGGGAGACTACGAGCAGTACTTC.

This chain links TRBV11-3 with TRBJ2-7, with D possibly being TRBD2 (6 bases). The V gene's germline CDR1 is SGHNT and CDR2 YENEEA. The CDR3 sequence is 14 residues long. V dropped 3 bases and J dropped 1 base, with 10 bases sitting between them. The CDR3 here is CASSFWEESYEQYF. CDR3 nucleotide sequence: TGTGCCAGCAGCTTTTGGGAGGAATCCTACGAGCAGTACTTC. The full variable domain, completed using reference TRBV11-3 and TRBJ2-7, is EAGVVQSPRYKIIEKKQPVAFWCNPISGHNTLYWYLQNLGQGPELLIRYENEEAVDDSQLPKDRFSAERLKGVDSTLKIQPAELGDSAVYLCASSFWEESYEQYFGPGTRLTVT.

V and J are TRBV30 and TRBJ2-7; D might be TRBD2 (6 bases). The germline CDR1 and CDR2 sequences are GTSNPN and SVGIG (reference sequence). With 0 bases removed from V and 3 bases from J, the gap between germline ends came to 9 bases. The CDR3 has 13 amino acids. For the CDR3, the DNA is TGTGCCTGGAGTGTTCGTAGCGGCTACGAGCAGTACTTC. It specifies CAWSVRSGYEQYF.

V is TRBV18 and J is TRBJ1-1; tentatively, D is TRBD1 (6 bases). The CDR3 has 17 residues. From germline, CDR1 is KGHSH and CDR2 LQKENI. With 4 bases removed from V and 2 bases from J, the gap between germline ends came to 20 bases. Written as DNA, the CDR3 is TGTGCCAGCTCACGTACAGGGTTAGGCCCTACTAACACTGAAGCTTTCTTT. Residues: CASSRTGLGPTNTEAFF.

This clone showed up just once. CDR3 nucleotide sequence: TGTGCCAGCAGTTTAGTCCCCGGGAGTAGCGGCACAGATACGCAGTATTTT. It specifies CASSLVPGSSGTDTQYF. This chain uses TRBV28 with TRBJ2-3, with a possible D match to TRBD2 (6 bases). This CDR3 spans 17 amino acids. The germline gives CDR1 MDHEN, CDR2 SYDVKM. Trimming took 2 bases from V and 1 from J, leaving 16 bases between them.

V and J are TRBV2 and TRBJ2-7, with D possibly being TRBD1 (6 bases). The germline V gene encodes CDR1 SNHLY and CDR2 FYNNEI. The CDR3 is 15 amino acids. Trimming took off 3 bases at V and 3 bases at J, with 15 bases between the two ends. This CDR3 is CASSEGAQGFYEQYF. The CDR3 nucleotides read TGTGCCAGCAGTGAGGGGGCGCAGGGGTTCTACGAGCAGTACTTC.

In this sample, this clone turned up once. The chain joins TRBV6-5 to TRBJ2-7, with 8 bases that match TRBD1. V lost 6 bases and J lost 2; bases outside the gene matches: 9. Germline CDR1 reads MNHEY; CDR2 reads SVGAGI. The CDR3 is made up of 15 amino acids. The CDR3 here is CASRNTGQVPYEQYF. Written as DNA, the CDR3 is TGTGCCAGCAGGAATACGGGACAGGTTCCCTACGAGCAGTACTTC.

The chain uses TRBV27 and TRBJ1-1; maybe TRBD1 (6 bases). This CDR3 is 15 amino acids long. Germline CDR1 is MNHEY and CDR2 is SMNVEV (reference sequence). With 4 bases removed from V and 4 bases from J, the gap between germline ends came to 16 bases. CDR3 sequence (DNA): TGTGCCAGCAGTTCGAGACAGGTCCGGCTCACTGAAGCTTTCTTT. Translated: CASSSRQVRLTEAFF.